These 25 T cell receptor beta chains came from one sample sequenced in a study of blood T cell repertoires in COVID-19. TCRdb's copy holds only in-frame clones and misses some; the assay was immunoSEQ multiplex PCR. Here the sample spans about 120,000 clones, 86% being singletons. The specimen was peripheral blood. Source of these receptors: a man in his forties or fifties with acute or convalescent COVID-19.

The rearrangement uses TRBV4-1 and TRBJ1-1; weak D call: TRBD1 (6 bases). Trimming took 4 bases from V and 0 from J, leaving 12 bases between them. CDR3 size: 15 residues. In germline, CDR1 is MGHRA, CDR2 YSYEKL. The DNA for the CDR3 is TGCGCCAGCAGCCTGAGGGAGGGGGTGAACACTGAAGCTTTCTTT. Translation: CASSLREGVNTEAFF.

The V and J genes are TRBV2 and TRBJ1-4, with 8 bases lining up with TRBD1. Germline CDR1 and CDR2: SNHLY and FYNNEI. Losses at the gene ends were 7 bases for V and 8 bases for J; bases not matched to a gene: 6. The CDR3 runs to 13 residues. CDR3 sequence reads: CASKDRAKEKLFF. In DNA form, the CDR3 reads TGTGCCAGCAAGGACAGGGCAAAAGAAAAACTGTTTTTT.

This clone was observed a handful of times. The chain carries TRBV5-1 and TRBJ1-2, with TRBD1 matching over 7 bases. This CDR3 has 16 amino acids. Germline assignment: CDR1 SGHRS and CDR2 YFSETQ. The trim removed 4 bases at V and 4 bases at J, leaving 13 bases unmatched. The CDR3 DNA reads as TGCGCCAGCAGCCGAATCGCCGGGACAGCTATCTATGGCTACACCTTC. As protein: CASSRIAGTAIYGYTF. Variable domain in full (rest from reference TRBV5-1 and TRBJ1-2): KAGVTQTPRYLIKTRGQQVTLSCSPISGHRSVSWYQQTPGQGLQFLFEYFSETQRNKGNFPGRFSGRQFSNSRSEMNVSTLELGDSALYLCASSRIAGTAIYGYTFGSGTRLTVV.

This clone was detected only once. V gene TRBV21-1 combines with J gene TRBJ1-2; TRBD1, as called in the table, went unchecked against the DNA. TRBV21-1 is a pseudogene. The CDR3 contains 12 residues. CDR3 coding DNA: TGTGCCAGCAAAAACGACAGGCCTGGCTACACCTTC. Its translation is CASKNDRPGYTF.

The rearrangement uses TRBV7-2 and TRBJ1-1; D is undetermined. CDR1 SGHTA and CDR2 FQGNSA come from the germline V gene. Trimming stripped 2 bases from V and 8 bases from J, with 12 bases between. The CDR3 has 13 residues. CDR3 sequence reads: CASSLLLSPEAFF. The CDR3 DNA reads as TGTGCCAGCAGCTTATTATTATCCCCCGAAGCTTTCTTT.

CDR3 sequence reads: CASRSGASGTYEQYF. Here the CDR3 DNA reads TGTGCCAGCAGATCGGGGGCTAGCGGTACCTACGAGCAGTACTTC. The chain combines TRBV6-1 with TRBJ2-7, with D possibly TRBD2 on 7 matching bases. V lost 6 bases to trimming and J lost 2 bases, with 17 bases between them. Looked up from germline, CDR1 is MNHNS and CDR2 is SASEGT. The length of the CDR3 is 15 residues.

The J gene is TRBJ1-5, the V gene TRBV12-5; the match to TRBD1 covers 8 bases. Germline V gene lookup returns CDR1 LGHNT and CDR2 FRNRAP. The trim removed 5 bases at V and 5 bases at J, leaving 5 bases unmatched. The CDR3 has 14 amino acids. DNA for the CDR3: TGTGCTAGTGGTCTCGACAGGGGCCATCAGCCCCAGCATTTT. Protein: CASGLDRGHQPQHF. The entire variable domain, with the rest obtained from reference TRBV12-5 and TRBJ1-5, is as follows: DARVTQTPRHKVTEMGQEVTMRCQPILGHNTVFWYRQTMMQGLELLAYFRNRAPLDDSGMPKDRFSAEMPDATLATLKIQPSEPRDSAVYFCASGLDRGHQPQHFGDGTRLSIL.

The chain is built from TRBV5-1 and TRBJ1-2; a possible D gene is TRBD1 (6 bases). Germline V gene lookup returns CDR1 SGHRS and CDR2 YFSETQ. Deletions cut 4 bases from V and 4 bases from J, with 20 bases between. This CDR3 comprises 16 residues. The chain's CDR3 is CASSPLAGAQSYGYTF. CDR3 nucleotide sequence: TGCGCCAGCAGCCCCCTTGCGGGGGCGCAGTCCTATGGCTACACCTTC.

This chain connects TRBV5-8 to TRBJ1-2; 9 bases line up with TRBD1. The CDR3 length is 14 residues. With 3 bases clipped from V and 8 bases from J, the junction kept 8 bases outside the gene matches. Germline CDR1 is SGHTS and CDR2 is YDEGEE. The CDR3 loop is CASSWDRASGGYTF. The CDR3 DNA sequence: TGTGCCAGCAGCTGGGACAGGGCTTCGGGAGGCTACACCTTC.

The J gene is TRBJ2-3, the V gene TRBV7-2; 8 positions match TRBD1. The CDR3 length is 16 residues. J was trimmed by 0 bases and V by 5 bases; bases with no gene match: 7. Germline CDR1 SGHTA, CDR2 FQGNSA. CDR3: CASSPWTGSSTDTQYF. The CDR3 region has the DNA TGTGCCAGCAGCCCATGGACAGGGAGTAGCACAGATACGCAGTATTTT.

The chain joins TRBV12-5 to TRBJ2-5; 11 bases are a match to TRBD2. This CDR3 is 17 amino acids long. V trimming: 1 base; J trimming: 5 bases; junction bases outside the gene matches: 9. Per the germline V gene, CDR1 is LGHNT and CDR2 is FRNRAP. This chain's CDR3 is CASGLGIAGGPWETQYF. DNA of the CDR3: TGTGCTAGTGGTTTGGGGATAGCGGGAGGGCCGTGGGAGACCCAGTACTTC.

The chain has TRBV10-3 and TRBJ2-3; 14 bases are a match to TRBD2. The germline V gene encodes CDR1 ENHRY and CDR2 SYGVKD. The CDR3 contains 16 residues. After removal of 10 bases from V and 0 bases from J, the junction contained 6 bases not matched to a gene. CDR3 loop: CATGTSGGTSTDTQYF. The CDR3 region has the DNA TGTGCCACCGGGACTAGCGGGGGAACTAGCACAGATACGCAGTATTTT.

The J gene is TRBJ1-5, the V gene TRBV7-2, with D tentatively TRBD1 (5 bases). Germline V CDR1 and CDR2: SGHTA, FQGNSA. Trimming stripped 5 bases from V and 6 bases from J, with 20 bases between. The CDR3 runs 16 residues. CDR3 sequence (DNA): TGTGCCAGCAGCCAGCGACCGGCCCAGGGCAGTCAGCCCCAGCATTTT. This gives the protein CASSQRPAQGSQPQHF.

The chain recombines TRBV11-3 with TRBJ2-2, with D unclear. The germline V gene encodes CDR1 SGHNT and CDR2 YENEEA. V dropped 2 bases and J dropped 5 bases, with 6 bases sitting between them. This CDR3 has 13 residues. Written as DNA, the CDR3 is TGTGCCAGCAGCTTATTATCGACCGGGGAGCTGTTTTTT. This codes for CASSLLSTGELFF.

The chain uses TRBV10-3 and TRBJ1-2, with TRBD1 matching over 7 bases. This CDR3 spans 15 amino acids. After removal of 1 base from V and 6 bases from J, the junction contained 8 bases not matched to a gene. The germline V gene encodes CDR1 ENHRY and CDR2 SYGVKD. The CDR3 loop is CAISEFPDRADGYTF. The CDR3 nucleotides read TGTGCCATCAGTGAGTTCCCCGACAGGGCGGATGGCTACACCTTC.

The chain uses TRBV7-3 and TRBJ2-2; 7 bases are a match to TRBD1. The junction had 4 bases not matched to a gene; V was cut back by 1 base and J by 5 bases. CDR1 SGHTA and CDR2 FQGTGA come from the germline V gene. The CDR3 runs to 15 residues. The CDR3 protein is CASSLRGGRTGELFF. CDR3 DNA sequence: TGTGCCAGCAGCTTAAGAGGGGGCCGAACCGGGGAGCTGTTTTTT.

The V and J genes are TRBV6-5 and TRBJ2-7; D might be TRBD1 (5 bases). CDR3 length equals 14 residues. CDR1 is MNHEY and CDR2 is SVGAGI in the germline V gene. Trimming shortened V by 2 bases and J by 2 bases, and 10 bases separated the two germline ends. CDR3 sequence: CASSYQGATYEQYF. The CDR3 DNA follows: TGTGCCAGCAGTTACCAGGGCGCGACCTACGAGCAGTACTTC.

The chain employs TRBV7-3 and TRBJ1-2, with TRBD1 as a possible D gene (6 bases). This CDR3 contains 14 residues. V was trimmed by 10 bases and J by 1 base, leaving 16 bases between them. The germline gives CDR1 SGHTA, CDR2 FQGTGA. The CDR3 loop is CAIAADRSNYGYTF. The CDR3 bases are TGTGCCATCGCTGCGGACAGAAGTAACTATGGCTACACCTTC.

V usage is TRBV7-8 and J usage is TRBJ2-7, with a possible D match to TRBD1 (6 bases). The ends were cut back, 2 bases at V and 0 bases at J, with 8 bases in the middle. In germline, CDR1 is SGHVS, CDR2 FQNEAQ. CDR3 size: 14 residues. The CDR3 loop reads CASSLRGNSYEQYF. Written as DNA, the CDR3 is TGTGCCAGCAGCTTAAGGGGGAACTCCTACGAGCAGTACTTC.

The V gene is TRBV6-5, the J gene TRBJ1-1; the match to TRBD1 covers 8 bases. V dropped 6 bases and J dropped 8; count of bases not matched to a gene: 8. This CDR3 has 13 amino acids. Per germline, CDR1 MNHEY and CDR2 SVGAGI. CDR3 amino acids: CASSKTGVSEAFF. CDR3 bases: TGTGCCAGCAGCAAGACAGGGGTTTCGGAAGCTTTCTTT.

The rearrangement links TRBV21-1 to TRBJ2-7; the table's D call, TRBD2, was not checked against the DNA. TRBV21-1 is reported as a pseudogene. The CDR3 is 16 residues long. The CDR3 DNA sequence: TGTGCCAGCAGCAAAGTGAGTAGCGAGTCCTCCTACGAGCAGTACTTC. This gives the protein CASSKVSSESSYEQYF.

The chain employs TRBV30 and TRBJ2-2; perhaps TRBD2 as D (7 bases). The CDR3 loop spans 14 amino acids. V gave up 5 bases and J gave up 6 bases, with 16 bases separating them. Germline CDR1 GTSNPN, CDR2 SVGIG (reference sequence). The CDR3 protein is CAWVQGGFAGELFF. In nucleotides, the CDR3 is TGTGCCTGGGTACAGGGAGGGTTTGCCGGGGAGCTGTTTTTT.

This sequence joins TRBV19 and TRBJ1-2; D unresolved. The germline V and J ends were trimmed by 7 bases and 3 bases, with 12 bases remaining between them. The CDR3 is 13 amino acids. Germline V gives CDR1 LNHDA, CDR2 SQIVND (reference sequence). The CDR3 here is CASTRARDYGYTF. DNA for the CDR3: TGTGCCAGTACGAGGGCCCGGGACTATGGCTACACCTTC.

The rearrangement links TRBV14 to TRBJ2-3; D might be TRBD2 (6 bases). This CDR3 region has 13 residues. V was clipped by 0 bases and J by 6 bases, with 7 bases between them. Germline CDR1 SGHDN, CDR2 FVKESK. The CDR3 region has the DNA TGTGCCAGCAGCCAAGATCGGGGGGATACGCAGTATTTT. Translated, it gives CASSQDRGDTQYF.

V gene TRBV24-1 combines with J gene TRBJ2-2; 9 nucleotides agree with TRBD2. CDR1 is KGHDR, CDR2 SFDVKD, per germline. Losses at the gene ends were 3 bases for V and 5 bases for J; bases not matched to a gene: 9. This CDR3 spans 17 amino acids. The CDR3 spells CATSDSFSGSRTGELFF. CDR3 DNA sequence: TGTGCCACCAGTGATAGTTTTAGCGGGAGTAGGACCGGGGAGCTGTTTTTT.